Listed below are T cell receptor beta chains from one sample, sequenced in a study of beta chain features in type 1 diabetes. Profiled with immunoSEQ multiplex PCR; TCRdb holds only in-frame clones, not every one. In the table there are 20,000 to 25,000 clones, under 60% of which are singletons. The sample comprised stem cell memory CD4+ T cells from blood. The receptors shown here come from a young man with type 1 diabetes. Each CDR3 is given with its conserved first and last residue. The D gene is left open where the match is weak. Some rows have no size entry. The others give once, few or many, or a class for an expanded clone.

d_call: NA; v_call: TRBV7-2; clone_size: NA; j_call: TRBJ2-4; cdr3_aa: CASSQGGVRLAKNIQYF; cdr3_nt: TGTGCCAGCAGTCAAGGGGGGGTCCGTCTAGCCAAAAACATTCAGTACTTC
d_call: TRBD2; v_call: TRBV5-1; clone_size: few; j_call: TRBJ2-3; cdr3_aa: CASSSGTSGGRTDTQYF; cdr3_nt: TGCGCCAGCAGCTCCGGGACTAGCGGGGGTCGCACAGATACGCAGTATTTT
d_call: NA; v_call: TRBV5-1; clone_size: NA; j_call: TRBJ2-2; cdr3_aa: CASSLVGSGAAELFF; cdr3_nt: TGCGCCAGCAGCTTGGTGGGTAGCGGCGCAGCGGAGCTGTTTTTT
d_call: NA; v_call: TRBV2; clone_size: NA; j_call: TRBJ2-1; cdr3_aa: CASSILPIGNEQFF; cdr3_nt: TGTGCCAGCAGTATTCTCCCCATCGGCAATGAGCAGTTCTTC
d_call: NA; v_call: TRBV6-1; clone_size: NA; j_call: TRBJ2-7; cdr3_aa: CASSTRLDEQYF; cdr3_nt: TGTGCCAGCAGTACCCGACTGGACGAGCAGTACTTC
d_call: NA; v_call: TRBV10-2; clone_size: few; j_call: TRBJ2-3; cdr3_aa: CASGGASTDTQYF; cdr3_nt: TGCGCCAGCGGAGGGGCTAGCACAGATACGCAGTATTTT
d_call: NA; v_call: TRBV30; clone_size: NA; j_call: TRBJ2-7; cdr3_aa: CAWRRRGASYEQYF; cdr3_nt: TGTGCCTGGAGACGACGGGGGGCCTCCTACGAGCAGTACTTC
d_call: TRBD2; v_call: TRBV7-2; clone_size: NA; j_call: TRBJ2-7; cdr3_aa: CASSLVVAGEYEQYF; cdr3_nt: TGTGCCAGCAGCTTAGTTGTAGCGGGAGAGTACGAGCAGTACTTC
d_call: NA; v_call: TRBV9; clone_size: NA; j_call: TRBJ2-1; cdr3_aa: CASSASTGAYNEQFF; cdr3_nt: TGTGCCAGCAGCGCCTCGACGGGAGCCTACAATGAGCAGTTCTTC
d_call: TRBD2; v_call: TRBV5-6; clone_size: NA; j_call: TRBJ2-3; cdr3_aa: CASSFSGSVDTQYF; cdr3_nt: TGTGCCAGCAGCTTTAGCGGGAGTGTAGATACGCAGTATTTT
d_call: TRBD1; v_call: TRBV7-9; clone_size: NA; j_call: TRBJ1-1; cdr3_aa: CASSRGQALNTEAFF; cdr3_nt: TGTGCCAGCAGTAGGGGACAGGCACTGAACACTGAAGCTTTCTTT
d_call: NA; v_call: TRBV4-1; clone_size: few; j_call: TRBJ2-7; cdr3_aa: CASSHPPTGEQYF; cdr3_nt: TGCGCCAGCAGCCACCCTCCTACTGGTGAGCAGTACTTC
d_call: NA; v_call: TRBV5-6; clone_size: NA; j_call: TRBJ1-2; cdr3_aa: CASSLMGHFNYGYTF; cdr3_nt: TGTGCCAGCAGCTTGATGGGACACTTTAACTATGGCTACACCTTC
d_call: NA; v_call: TRBV18; clone_size: NA; j_call: TRBJ2-4; cdr3_aa: CASSPLGEAKNIQYF; cdr3_nt: TGTGCCAGCTCACCACTCGGGGAAGCCAAAAACATTCAGTACTTC
d_call: NA; v_call: TRBV19; clone_size: NA; j_call: TRBJ2-7; cdr3_aa: CASSISAGKTYEQYF; cdr3_nt: TGTGCCAGTAGTATTTCGGCAGGGAAGACCTACGAGCAGTACTTC
d_call: TRBD1; v_call: TRBV10-3; clone_size: few; j_call: TRBJ2-1; cdr3_aa: CAISESTGANNEQFF; cdr3_nt: TGTGCCATCAGTGAGTCGACAGGGGCGAACAATGAGCAGTTCTTC
d_call: TRBD1; v_call: TRBV6-1; clone_size: NA; j_call: TRBJ1-2; cdr3_aa: CASNTGESHYGYTF; cdr3_nt: TGTGCCAGCAATACAGGGGAGTCTCACTATGGCTACACCTTC
d_call: TRBD2; v_call: TRBV18; clone_size: NA; j_call: TRBJ2-7; cdr3_aa: CASSPLQASGLGGSYEQYF; cdr3_nt: TGTGCCAGCTCACCATTGCAGGCTAGCGGGCTGGGGGGCTCCTACGAGCAGTACTTC
d_call: TRBD2; v_call: TRBV11-2; clone_size: NA; j_call: TRBJ2-7; cdr3_aa: CASSLASTSGAYEQYF; cdr3_nt: TGTGCCAGCAGCTTGGCCTCGACTAGCGGGGCCTACGAGCAGTACTTC
d_call: NA; v_call: TRBV5-1; clone_size: few; j_call: TRBJ2-1; cdr3_aa: CASSLGLVSDNEQFF; cdr3_nt: TGCGCCAGCAGCTTGGGACTAGTTAGCGACAATGAGCAGTTCTTC
d_call: NA; v_call: TRBV28; clone_size: NA; j_call: TRBJ2-2; cdr3_aa: CATKYADRELFF; cdr3_nt: TGTGCCACTAAATACGCGGACAGGGAGCTGTTTTTT
d_call: NA; v_call: TRBV10-3; clone_size: NA; j_call: TRBJ2-1; cdr3_aa: CAISESVLSDREQFF; cdr3_nt: TGTGCCATCAGTGAGTCTGTTTTGTCCGACAGGGAGCAGTTCTTC
d_call: TRBD2; v_call: TRBV7-2; clone_size: once; j_call: TRBJ2-1; cdr3_aa: CASSSPGLGFNEQFF; cdr3_nt: TGTGCCAGCAGCTCACCGGGACTAGGATTCAATGAGCAGTTCTTC
d_call: NA; v_call: TRBV5-4; clone_size: few; j_call: TRBJ1-1; cdr3_aa: CASRGWGGDTEAFF; cdr3_nt: TGTGCCAGCAGGGGTTGGGGGGGGGACACTGAAGCTTTCTTT
d_call: NA; v_call: TRBV19; clone_size: NA; j_call: TRBJ1-2; cdr3_aa: CASQPGSGGYTF; cdr3_nt: TGTGCCAGTCAGCCGGGGTCAGGTGGCTACACCTTC
d_call: NA; v_call: TRBV6-1; clone_size: NA; j_call: TRBJ1-4; cdr3_aa: CASSDTRWFTNEKLFF; cdr3_nt: TGTGCCAGCAGTGACACTCGATGGTTTACTAATGAAAAACTGTTTTTT
d_call: TRBD2; v_call: TRBV5-4; clone_size: NA; j_call: TRBJ2-5; cdr3_aa: CASSPPGGSATQYF; cdr3_nt: TGTGCCAGCAGCCCCCCGGGGGGGTCCGCTACCCAGTACTTC
d_call: TRBD1; v_call: TRBV7-2; clone_size: few; j_call: TRBJ2-3; cdr3_aa: CASSLTPSGGQLPTDTQYF; cdr3_nt: TGTGCCAGCAGCTTAACTCCTAGTGGGGGACAGCTGCCCACAGATACGCAGTATTTT
d_call: TRBD1; v_call: TRBV9; clone_size: NA; j_call: TRBJ1-1; cdr3_aa: CASSVGTGVKTEAFF; cdr3_nt: TGTGCCAGCAGCGTAGGGACAGGGGTCAAGACTGAAGCTTTCTTT
d_call: TRBD1; v_call: TRBV10-3; clone_size: few; j_call: TRBJ2-5; cdr3_aa: CAIREQGEETQYF; cdr3_nt: TGTGCCATCAGGGAACAGGGGGAAGAGACCCAGTACTTC
d_call: NA; v_call: TRBV18; clone_size: NA; j_call: TRBJ1-1; cdr3_aa: CASGARLRQTKTTEAFF; cdr3_nt: TGTGCCAGCGGCGCTCGGCTACGGCAGACCAAAACTACGGAAGCTTTCTTT
d_call: NA; v_call: TRBV19; clone_size: NA; j_call: TRBJ2-6; cdr3_aa: CASTGSLTSTGANVLTF; cdr3_nt: TGTGCCAGTACAGGGTCTTTAACCTCGACTGGGGCCAACGTCCTGACTTTC
d_call: NA; v_call: TRBV7-2; clone_size: NA; j_call: TRBJ2-3; cdr3_aa: CASSLGREDTQYF; cdr3_nt: TGTGCCAGCAGCTTAGGCCGGGAGGATACGCAGTATTTT
d_call: NA; v_call: TRBV5-6; clone_size: NA; j_call: TRBJ2-5; cdr3_aa: CASSPRLGNYQETQYF; cdr3_nt: TGTGCCAGCAGCCCCCGTCTAGGTAACTACCAAGAGACCCAGTACTTC
d_call: NA; v_call: TRBV7-8; clone_size: NA; j_call: TRBJ2-3; cdr3_aa: CASSLLTSTDTQYF; cdr3_nt: TGTGCCAGCAGCTTACTTACTAGCACAGATACGCAGTATTTT
d_call: TRBD1; v_call: TRBV5-6; clone_size: NA; j_call: TRBJ2-7; cdr3_aa: CASSSGTGFYEQYF; cdr3_nt: TGTGCCAGCAGCTCCGGGACAGGCTTCTACGAGCAGTACTTC
d_call: TRBD1; v_call: TRBV5-4; clone_size: few; j_call: TRBJ1-2; cdr3_aa: CASSLIVGPTGYGYTF; cdr3_nt: TGTGCCAGCAGCTTGATCGTCGGTCCGACAGGGTATGGCTACACCTTC
d_call: NA; v_call: TRBV5-1; clone_size: NA; j_call: TRBJ2-3; cdr3_aa: CASSTATVPDTQYF; cdr3_nt: TGCGCCAGCAGCACCGCGACAGTCCCAGATACGCAGTATTTT
d_call: TRBD2; v_call: TRBV7-8; clone_size: NA; j_call: TRBJ2-2; cdr3_aa: CASSTLAGTNTGELFF; cdr3_nt: TGTGCCAGCAGCACACTAGCGGGGACGAACACCGGGGAGCTGTTTTTT
d_call: NA; v_call: TRBV6-1; clone_size: NA; j_call: TRBJ1-4; cdr3_aa: CASRETGFPTNEKLFF; cdr3_nt: TGTGCCAGCAGGGAAACAGGGTTCCCAACTAATGAAAAACTGTTTTTT
d_call: TRBD1; v_call: TRBV28; clone_size: NA; j_call: TRBJ1-2; cdr3_aa: CASSSSAGGYGYTF; cdr3_nt: TGTGCCAGCAGTTCCTCTGCAGGGGGGTATGGCTACACCTTC
d_call: TRBD1; v_call: TRBV11-2; clone_size: NA; j_call: TRBJ2-7; cdr3_aa: CASSPGTGKDEQYF; cdr3_nt: TGTGCCAGCAGCCCTGGGACAGGGAAGGACGAGCAGTACTTC
d_call: NA; v_call: TRBV5-1; clone_size: NA; j_call: TRBJ1-6; cdr3_aa: CASSGEAGNSPLHF; cdr3_nt: TGCGCCAGCAGCGGGGAGGCAGGGAATTCACCCCTCCACTTT
d_call: NA; v_call: TRBV4-2; clone_size: NA; j_call: TRBJ2-7; cdr3_aa: CASSQEGLDSYEQYF; cdr3_nt: TGTGCCAGCAGCCAAGAAGGTCTAGACTCCTACGAGCAGTACTTC
d_call: NA; v_call: TRBV4-3; clone_size: few; j_call: TRBJ1-4; cdr3_aa: CASSQVALQGIATNEKLFF; cdr3_nt: TGCGCCAGCAGCCAAGTGGCTCTTCAGGGAATTGCAACTAATGAAAAACTGTTTTTT
d_call: NA; v_call: TRBV11-2; clone_size: NA; j_call: TRBJ1-5; cdr3_aa: CASSLGTALNQPQHF; cdr3_nt: TGTGCCAGCAGCTTAGGGACAGCTCTAAATCAGCCCCAGCATTTT
d_call: NA; v_call: TRBV6-5; clone_size: few; j_call: TRBJ2-1; cdr3_aa: CASSTTGYNEQFF; cdr3_nt: TGTGCCAGCAGTACAACAGGGTACAATGAGCAGTTCTTC
d_call: NA; v_call: TRBV27; clone_size: NA; j_call: TRBJ2-1; cdr3_aa: CASSLPQRYEQFF; cdr3_nt: TGTGCCAGCAGTTTACCCCAGCGGTATGAGCAGTTCTTC
d_call: NA; v_call: TRBV5-5; clone_size: few; j_call: TRBJ1-2; cdr3_aa: CASSSNGYGYTF; cdr3_nt: TGTGCCAGCAGCTCGAACGGTTATGGCTACACCTTC
d_call: TRBD2; v_call: TRBV5-1; clone_size: NA; j_call: TRBJ2-1; cdr3_aa: CASRPKGISGKNNEQFF; cdr3_nt: TGCGCCAGCAGACCAAAGGGGATTAGCGGGAAAAACAATGAGCAGTTCTTC
d_call: NA; v_call: TRBV9; clone_size: NA; j_call: TRBJ1-2; cdr3_aa: CASSVGGDNYHGYTF; cdr3_nt: TGTGCCAGCAGCGTAGGGGGAGACAACTACCATGGCTACACCTTC
d_call: TRBD1; v_call: TRBV28; clone_size: NA; j_call: TRBJ2-7; cdr3_aa: CASSATGQAYEQYF; cdr3_nt: TGTGCCAGCAGTGCGACTGGACAGGCCTACGAGCAGTACTTC
d_call: NA; v_call: TRBV18; clone_size: NA; j_call: TRBJ2-7; cdr3_aa: CASSPSRGAAGEQYF; cdr3_nt: TGTGCCAGCTCACCATCTCGTGGTGCCGCGGGCGAGCAGTACTTC
d_call: TRBD1; v_call: TRBV5-1; clone_size: few; j_call: TRBJ1-1; cdr3_aa: CASSPETQGYTEAFF; cdr3_nt: TGCGCCAGCAGCCCGGAAACACAGGGGTACACTGAAGCTTTCTTT
d_call: TRBD2; v_call: TRBV5-1; clone_size: NA; j_call: TRBJ2-1; cdr3_aa: CASSLLTSGDYNEQFF; cdr3_nt: TGCGCCAGCAGCTTATTGACTAGCGGAGACTACAATGAGCAGTTCTTC
d_call: NA; v_call: TRBV6-1; clone_size: NA; j_call: TRBJ2-7; cdr3_aa: CASSEGTARYEQYF; cdr3_nt: TGTGCCAGCAGTGAAGGGACAGCCCGCTACGAGCAGTACTTC
d_call: NA; v_call: TRBV7-9; clone_size: NA; j_call: TRBJ1-2; cdr3_aa: CASSLEPGGPIGYGYTF; cdr3_nt: TGTGCCAGCAGCTTAGAGCCGGGGGGACCCATTGGCTATGGCTACACCTTC
d_call: TRBD1; v_call: TRBV7-2; clone_size: NA; j_call: TRBJ2-4; cdr3_aa: CASSPRGTVVGAHIQYF; cdr3_nt: TGTGCCAGCAGCCCCCGAGGGACAGTAGTTGGGGCACACATTCAGTACTTC
d_call: TRBD1; v_call: TRBV28; clone_size: NA; j_call: TRBJ1-2; cdr3_aa: CASRRTGGGYTF; cdr3_nt: TGTGCCAGCAGGAGGACAGGAGGGGGCTACACCTTC
d_call: NA; v_call: TRBV28; clone_size: NA; j_call: TRBJ2-3; cdr3_aa: CASSLLGLTQYF; cdr3_nt: TGTGCCAGCAGTTTATTGGGGCTTACGCAGTATTTT